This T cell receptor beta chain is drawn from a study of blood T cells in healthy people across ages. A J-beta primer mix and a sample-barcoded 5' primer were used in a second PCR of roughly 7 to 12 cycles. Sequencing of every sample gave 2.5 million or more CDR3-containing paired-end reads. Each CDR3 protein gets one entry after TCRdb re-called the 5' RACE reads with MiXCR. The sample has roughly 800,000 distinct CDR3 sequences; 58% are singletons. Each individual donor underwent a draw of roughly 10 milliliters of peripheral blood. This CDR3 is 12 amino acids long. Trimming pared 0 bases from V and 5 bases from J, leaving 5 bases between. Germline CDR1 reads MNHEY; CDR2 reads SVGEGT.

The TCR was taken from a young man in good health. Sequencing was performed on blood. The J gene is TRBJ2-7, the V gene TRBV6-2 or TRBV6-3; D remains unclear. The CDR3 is CASSYSFNEQYF. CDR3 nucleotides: TGTGCCAGCAGTTACTCTTTCAACGAGCAGTACTTC.